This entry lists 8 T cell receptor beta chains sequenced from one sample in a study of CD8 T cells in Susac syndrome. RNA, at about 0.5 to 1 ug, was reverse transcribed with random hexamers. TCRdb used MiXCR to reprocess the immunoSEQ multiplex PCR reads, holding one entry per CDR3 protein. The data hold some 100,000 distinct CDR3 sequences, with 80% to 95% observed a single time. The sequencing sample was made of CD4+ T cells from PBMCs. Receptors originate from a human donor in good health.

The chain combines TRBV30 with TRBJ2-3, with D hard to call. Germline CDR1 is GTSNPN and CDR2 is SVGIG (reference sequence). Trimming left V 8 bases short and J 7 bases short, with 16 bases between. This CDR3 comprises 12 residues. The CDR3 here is CARLKPPYTQYF. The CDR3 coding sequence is TGTGCCCGGCTGAAACCTCCCTATACGCAGTATTTT. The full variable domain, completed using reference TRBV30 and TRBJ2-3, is SQTIHQWPATLVQPVGSPLSLECTVEGTSNPNLYWYRQAAGRGLQLLFYSVGIGQISSEVPQNLSASRPQDRQFILSSKKLLLSDSGFYLCARLKPPYTQYFGPGTRLTVL.

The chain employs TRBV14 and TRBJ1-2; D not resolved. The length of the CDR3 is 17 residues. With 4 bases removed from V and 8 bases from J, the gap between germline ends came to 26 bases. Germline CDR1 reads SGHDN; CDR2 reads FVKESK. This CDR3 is CASSPPRIGGSLRGYTF. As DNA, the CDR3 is TGTGCCAGCAGCCCACCGCGAATAGGAGGGTCGCTCCGCGGCTACACCTTC.

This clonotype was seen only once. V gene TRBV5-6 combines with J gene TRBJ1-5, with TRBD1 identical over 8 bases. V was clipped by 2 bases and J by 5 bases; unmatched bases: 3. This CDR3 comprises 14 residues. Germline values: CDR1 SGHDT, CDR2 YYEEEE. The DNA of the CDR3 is TGTGCCAGCAGCTTACAGGGGGACGATCAGCCCCAGCATTTT. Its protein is CASSLQGDDQPQHF. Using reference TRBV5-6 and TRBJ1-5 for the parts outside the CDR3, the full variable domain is DAGVTQSPTHLIKTRGQQVTLRCSPKSGHDTVSWYQQALGQGPQFIFQYYEEEERQRGNFPDRFSGHQFPNYSSELNVNALLLGDSALYLCASSLQGDDQPQHFGDGTRLSIL.

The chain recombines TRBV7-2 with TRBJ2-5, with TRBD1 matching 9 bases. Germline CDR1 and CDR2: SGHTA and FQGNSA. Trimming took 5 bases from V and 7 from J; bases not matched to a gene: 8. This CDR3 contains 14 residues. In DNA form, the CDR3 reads TGTGCCAGCAGCCCCTCGGGGACAGGGCTGACCCAGTACTTC. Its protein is CASSPSGTGLTQYF.

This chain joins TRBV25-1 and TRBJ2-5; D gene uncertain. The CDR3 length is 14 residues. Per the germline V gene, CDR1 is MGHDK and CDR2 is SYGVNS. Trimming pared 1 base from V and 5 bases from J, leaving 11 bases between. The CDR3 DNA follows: TGTGCCAGCAGTGAATTTGGGGTTGCGGAGACCCAGTACTTC. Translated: CASSEFGVAETQYF.

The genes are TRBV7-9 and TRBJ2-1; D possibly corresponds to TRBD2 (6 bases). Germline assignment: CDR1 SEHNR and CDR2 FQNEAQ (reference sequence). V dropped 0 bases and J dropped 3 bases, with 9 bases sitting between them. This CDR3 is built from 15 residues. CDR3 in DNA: TGTGCCAGCAGCTTAGCGGGACTCGTCTACAATGAGCAGTTCTTC. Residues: CASSLAGLVYNEQFF.

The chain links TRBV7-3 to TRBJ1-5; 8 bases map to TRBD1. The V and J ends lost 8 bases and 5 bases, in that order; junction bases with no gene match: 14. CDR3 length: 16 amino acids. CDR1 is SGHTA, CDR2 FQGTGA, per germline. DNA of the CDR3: TGTGCCAGCTTACCCGTATCCCAGGGGGCAGATCAGCCCCAGCATTTT. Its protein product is CASLPVSQGADQPQHF.

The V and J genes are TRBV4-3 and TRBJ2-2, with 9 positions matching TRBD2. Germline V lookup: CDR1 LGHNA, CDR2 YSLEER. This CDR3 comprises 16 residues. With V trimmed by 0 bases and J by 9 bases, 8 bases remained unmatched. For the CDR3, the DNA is TGCGCCAGCAGCCAAGATCCTCTAGCGGGATCTCGGGAGCTGTTTTTT. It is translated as CASSQDPLAGSRELFF.